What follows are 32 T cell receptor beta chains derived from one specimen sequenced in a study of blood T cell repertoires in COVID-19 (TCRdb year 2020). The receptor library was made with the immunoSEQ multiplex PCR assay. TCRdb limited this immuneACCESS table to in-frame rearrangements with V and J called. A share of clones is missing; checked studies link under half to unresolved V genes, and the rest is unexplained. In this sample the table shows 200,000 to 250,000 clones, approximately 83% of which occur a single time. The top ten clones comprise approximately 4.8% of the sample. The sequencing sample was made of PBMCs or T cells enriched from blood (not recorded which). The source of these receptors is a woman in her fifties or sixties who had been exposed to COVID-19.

The CDR3 nucleotides are TGTGCCAGCAGCGAAGGACCGCTCACAGGGGCTTTCTTT. It is translated as CASSEGPLTGAFF. The genes are TRBV3-1 (or the pseudogene TRBV3-2) and TRBJ1-1; tentatively, D is TRBD1 (6 bases). The CDR3 totals 13 residues. V shed 5 bases and J shed 11 bases, with 18 bases lying between them. The germline V gene encodes CDR1 LGHDT and CDR2 YNNKEL (reference sequence).

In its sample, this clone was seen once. CDR3 in amino acids: CASRLGGGNYGYTF. CDR3 nucleotide sequence: TGTGCCAGCAGACTCGGGGGGGGGAACTATGGCTACACCTTC. The chain is built from TRBV7-2 and TRBJ1-2, with D possibly TRBD1 on 5 matching bases. Germline CDR1 and CDR2: SGHTA and FQGNSA. The CDR3 has 14 amino acids. Trimming removed 6 bases from V and 2 bases from J, with 13 bases in between.

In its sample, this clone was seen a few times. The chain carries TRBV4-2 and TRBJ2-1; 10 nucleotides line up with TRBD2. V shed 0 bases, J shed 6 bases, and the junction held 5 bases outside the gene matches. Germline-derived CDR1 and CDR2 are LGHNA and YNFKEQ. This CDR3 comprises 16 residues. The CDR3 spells CASSQDSSGGANEQFF. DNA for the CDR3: TGTGCCAGCAGCCAAGATTCCAGCGGGGGGGCCAATGAGCAGTTCTTC.

CDR3 nucleotides: TGTGCCAGCAGCCGTCCGGGGAGCTCCTACGAGCAGTACTTC. Translated, it gives CASSRPGSSYEQYF. V usage is TRBV7-6 and J usage is TRBJ2-7; TRBD2 might be the D (5 bases). Trimming took off 5 bases at V and 0 bases at J, with 11 bases between the two ends. Looked up from germline, CDR1 is SGHVS and CDR2 is FNYEAQ. This CDR3 has 14 amino acids.

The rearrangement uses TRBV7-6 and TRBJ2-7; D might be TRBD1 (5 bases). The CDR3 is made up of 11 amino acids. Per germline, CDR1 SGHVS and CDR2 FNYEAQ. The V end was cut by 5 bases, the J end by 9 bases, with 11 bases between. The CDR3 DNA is TGTGCCAGCAGCGTCGGACATGGGCAGTACTTC. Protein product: CASSVGHGQYF.

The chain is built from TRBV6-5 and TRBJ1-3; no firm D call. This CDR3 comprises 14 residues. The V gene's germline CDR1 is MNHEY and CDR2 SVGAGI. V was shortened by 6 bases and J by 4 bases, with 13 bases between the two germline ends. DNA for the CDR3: TGTGCCAGCAGGCGATCGGGGAGAGGAAACACCATATATTTT. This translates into CASRRSGRGNTIYF.

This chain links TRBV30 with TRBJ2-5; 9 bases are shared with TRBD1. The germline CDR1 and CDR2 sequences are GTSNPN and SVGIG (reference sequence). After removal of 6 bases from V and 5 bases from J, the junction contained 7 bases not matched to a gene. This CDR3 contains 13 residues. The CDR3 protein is CACNRGLGETQYF. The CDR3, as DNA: TGTGCCTGTAACAGGGGGCTGGGCGAGACCCAGTACTTC.

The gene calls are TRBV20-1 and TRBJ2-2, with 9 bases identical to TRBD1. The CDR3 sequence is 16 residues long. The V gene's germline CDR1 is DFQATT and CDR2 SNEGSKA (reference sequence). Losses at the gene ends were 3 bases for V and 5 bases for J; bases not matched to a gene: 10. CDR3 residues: CSASVPGTGSTGELFF. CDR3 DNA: TGCAGTGCTAGTGTCCCCGGGACAGGGTCAACCGGGGAGCTGTTTTTT.

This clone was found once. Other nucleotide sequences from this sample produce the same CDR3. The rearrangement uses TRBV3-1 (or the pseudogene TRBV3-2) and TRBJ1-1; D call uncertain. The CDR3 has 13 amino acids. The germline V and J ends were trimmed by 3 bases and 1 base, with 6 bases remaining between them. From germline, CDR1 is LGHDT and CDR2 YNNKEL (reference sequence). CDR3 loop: CASSHAGNTEAFF. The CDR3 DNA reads TGTGCCAGCAGCCATGCAGGGAACACTGAAGCTTTCTTT.

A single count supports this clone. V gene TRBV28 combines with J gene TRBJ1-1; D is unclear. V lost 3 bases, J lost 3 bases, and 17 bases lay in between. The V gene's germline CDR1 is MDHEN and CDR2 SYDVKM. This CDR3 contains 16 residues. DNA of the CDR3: TGTGCCAGCAGTTTCCCGACCGTCATGGCGGACACTGAAGCTTTCTTT. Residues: CASSFPTVMADTEAFF.

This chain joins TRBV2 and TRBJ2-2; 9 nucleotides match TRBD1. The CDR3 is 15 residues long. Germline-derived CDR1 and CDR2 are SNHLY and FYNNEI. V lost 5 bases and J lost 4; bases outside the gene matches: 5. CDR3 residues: CASSRQGGSTGELFF. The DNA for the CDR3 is TGTGCCAGCAGTCGACAGGGGGGGAGCACCGGGGAGCTGTTTTTT.

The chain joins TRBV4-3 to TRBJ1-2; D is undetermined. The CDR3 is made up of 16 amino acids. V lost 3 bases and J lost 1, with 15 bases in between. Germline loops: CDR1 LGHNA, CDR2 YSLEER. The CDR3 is CASSQNVGGLNYGYTF. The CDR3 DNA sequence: TGCGCCAGCAGCCAGAACGTAGGAGGGCTTAACTATGGCTACACCTTC.

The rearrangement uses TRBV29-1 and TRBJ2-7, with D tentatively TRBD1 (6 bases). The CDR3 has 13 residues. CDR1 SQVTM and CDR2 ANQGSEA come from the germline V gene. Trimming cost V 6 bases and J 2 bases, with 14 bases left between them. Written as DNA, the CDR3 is TGCAGCGTCAATACAGGGCTCACCTACGAGCAGTACTTC. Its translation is CSVNTGLTYEQYF.

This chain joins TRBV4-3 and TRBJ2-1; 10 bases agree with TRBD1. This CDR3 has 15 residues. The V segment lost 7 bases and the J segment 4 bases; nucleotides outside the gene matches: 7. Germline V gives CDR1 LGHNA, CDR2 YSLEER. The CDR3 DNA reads TGCGCCAGCACTCCGGGACAGGGGATATACAATGAGCAGTTCTTC. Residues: CASTPGQGIYNEQFF.

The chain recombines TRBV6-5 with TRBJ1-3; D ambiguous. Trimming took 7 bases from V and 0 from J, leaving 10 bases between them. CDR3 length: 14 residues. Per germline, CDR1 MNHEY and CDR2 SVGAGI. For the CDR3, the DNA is TGTGCCAGCAAAACAGCCATCTCTGGAAACACCATATATTTT. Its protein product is CASKTAISGNTIYF.

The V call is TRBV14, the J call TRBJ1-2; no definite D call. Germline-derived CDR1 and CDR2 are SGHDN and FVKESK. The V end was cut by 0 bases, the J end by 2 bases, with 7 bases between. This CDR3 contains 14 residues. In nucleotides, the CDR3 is TGTGCCAGCAGCCAAGATCAGCGGAACTATGGCTACACCTTC. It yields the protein CASSQDQRNYGYTF. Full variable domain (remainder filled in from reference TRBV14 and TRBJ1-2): EAGVTQFPSHSVIEKGQTVTLRCDPISGHDNLYWYRRVMGKEIKFLLHFVKESKQDESGMPNNRFLAERTGGTYSTLKVQPAELEDSGVYFCASSQDQRNYGYTFGSGTRLTVV.

The CDR3 is CASSERGGGYNEQFF. The CDR3 coding sequence is TGTGCCAGCAGTGAAAGGGGCGGGGGCTACAATGAGCAGTTCTTC. The chain joins TRBV6-1 to TRBJ2-1; 7 positions match TRBD2. Germline V gene sequence: CDR1 MNHNS, CDR2 SASEGT. With V trimmed by 2 bases and J by 3 bases, 4 bases remained unmatched. CDR3 size: 15 residues.

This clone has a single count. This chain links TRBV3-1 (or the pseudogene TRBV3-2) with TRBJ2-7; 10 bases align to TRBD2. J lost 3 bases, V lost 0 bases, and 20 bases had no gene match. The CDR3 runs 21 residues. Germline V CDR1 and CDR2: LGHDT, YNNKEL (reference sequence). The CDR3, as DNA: TGTGCCAGCAGCCAAGATCTTAGGGCTAGCGGGGGACCACATCATTACTACGAGCAGTACTTC. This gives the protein CASSQDLRASGGPHHYYEQYF.

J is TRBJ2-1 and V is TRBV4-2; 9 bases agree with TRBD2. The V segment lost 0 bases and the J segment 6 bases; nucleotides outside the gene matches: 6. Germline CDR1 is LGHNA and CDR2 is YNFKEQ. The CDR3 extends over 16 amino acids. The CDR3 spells CASSQEAGGFGNEQFF. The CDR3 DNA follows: TGTGCCAGCAGCCAAGAGGCGGGGGGGTTCGGCAATGAGCAGTTCTTC.

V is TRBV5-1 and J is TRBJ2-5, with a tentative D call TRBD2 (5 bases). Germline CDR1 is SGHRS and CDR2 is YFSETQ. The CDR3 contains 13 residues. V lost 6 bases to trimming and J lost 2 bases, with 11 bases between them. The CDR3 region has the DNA TGCGCCAGCAACCCGGGATCTCAAGAGACCCAGTACTTC. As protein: CASNPGSQETQYF.

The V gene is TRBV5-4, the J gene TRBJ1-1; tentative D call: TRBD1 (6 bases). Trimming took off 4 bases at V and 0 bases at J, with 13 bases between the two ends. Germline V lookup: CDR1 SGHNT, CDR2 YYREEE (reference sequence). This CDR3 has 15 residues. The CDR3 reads CASSLQGRLNTEAFF. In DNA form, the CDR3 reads TGTGCCAGCAGCCTACAGGGACGGTTGAACACTGAAGCTTTCTTT.

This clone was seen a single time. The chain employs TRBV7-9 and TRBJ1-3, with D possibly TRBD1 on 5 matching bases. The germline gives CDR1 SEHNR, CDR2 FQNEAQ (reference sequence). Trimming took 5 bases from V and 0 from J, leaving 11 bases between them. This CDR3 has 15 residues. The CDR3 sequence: CASSPARASGNTIYF. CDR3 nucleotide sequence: TGTGCCAGCAGCCCCGCCAGGGCCTCTGGAAACACCATATATTTT. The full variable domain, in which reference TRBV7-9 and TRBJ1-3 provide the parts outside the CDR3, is DTGVSQNPRHKITKRGQNVTFRCDPISEHNRLYWYRQTLGQGPEFLTYFQNEAQLEKSRLLSDRFSAERPKGSFSTLEIQRTEQGDSAMYLCASSPARASGNTIYFGEGSWLTVV.

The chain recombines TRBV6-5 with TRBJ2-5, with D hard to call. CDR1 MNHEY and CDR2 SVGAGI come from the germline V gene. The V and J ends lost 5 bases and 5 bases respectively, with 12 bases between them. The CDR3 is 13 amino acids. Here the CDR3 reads CASSPSFSETQYF. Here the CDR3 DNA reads TGTGCCAGCAGTCCAAGCTTTTCGGAGACCCAGTACTTC.

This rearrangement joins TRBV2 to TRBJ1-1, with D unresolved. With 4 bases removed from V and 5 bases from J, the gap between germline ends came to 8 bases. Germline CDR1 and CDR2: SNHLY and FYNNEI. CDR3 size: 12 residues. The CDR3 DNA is TGTGCCAGCAGTGGAGAGGTGACTGAAGCTTTCTTT. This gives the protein CASSGEVTEAFF. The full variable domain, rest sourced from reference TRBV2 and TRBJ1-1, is EPEVTQTPSHQVTQMGQEVILRCVPISNHLYFYWYRQILGQKVEFLVSFYNNEISEKSEIFDDQFSVERPDGSNFTLKIRSTKLEDSAMYFCASSGEVTEAFFGQGTRLTVV.

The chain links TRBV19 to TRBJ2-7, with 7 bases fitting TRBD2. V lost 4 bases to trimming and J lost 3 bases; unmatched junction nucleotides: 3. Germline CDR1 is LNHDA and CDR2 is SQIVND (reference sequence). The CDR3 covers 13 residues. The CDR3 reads CASSRLADYEQYF. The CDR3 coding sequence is TGTGCCAGTAGTAGACTAGCCGACTACGAGCAGTACTTC.

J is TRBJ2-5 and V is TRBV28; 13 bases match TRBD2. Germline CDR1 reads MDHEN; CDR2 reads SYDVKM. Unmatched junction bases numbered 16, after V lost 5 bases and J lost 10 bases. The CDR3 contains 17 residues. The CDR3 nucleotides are TGTGCCAGCAGTCCCCGGACTAGCGGGGGCCCGCTTAAAGACCAGTACTTC. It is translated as CASSPRTSGGPLKDQYF.

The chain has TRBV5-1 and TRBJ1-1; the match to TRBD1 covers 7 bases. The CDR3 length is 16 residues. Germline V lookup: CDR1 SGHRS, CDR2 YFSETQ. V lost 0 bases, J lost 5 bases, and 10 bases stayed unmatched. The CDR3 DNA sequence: TGCGCCAGCAGCTTGGGCCCCACAGGGGAAGGAACTGAAGCTTTCTTT. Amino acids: CASSLGPTGEGTEAFF.

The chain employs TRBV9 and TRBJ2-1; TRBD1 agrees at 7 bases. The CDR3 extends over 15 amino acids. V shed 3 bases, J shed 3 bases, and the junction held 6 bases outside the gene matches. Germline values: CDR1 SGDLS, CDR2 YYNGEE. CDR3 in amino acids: CASSAGTALYNEQFF. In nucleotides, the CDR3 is TGTGCCAGCAGCGCCGGGACAGCCCTCTACAATGAGCAGTTCTTC.

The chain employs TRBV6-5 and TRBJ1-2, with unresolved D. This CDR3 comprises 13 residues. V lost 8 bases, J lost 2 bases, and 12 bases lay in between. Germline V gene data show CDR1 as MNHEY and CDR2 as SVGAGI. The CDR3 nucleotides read TGTGCCAGCTGGAAGGGAGGGAACTATGGCTACACCTTC. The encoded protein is CASWKGGNYGYTF.

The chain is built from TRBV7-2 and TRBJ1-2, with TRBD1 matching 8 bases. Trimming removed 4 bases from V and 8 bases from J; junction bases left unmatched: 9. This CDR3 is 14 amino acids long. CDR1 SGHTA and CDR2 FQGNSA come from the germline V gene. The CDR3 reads CASSSPRQGRGYTF. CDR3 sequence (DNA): TGTGCCAGCAGCTCCCCGCGACAGGGGAGAGGCTACACCTTC.

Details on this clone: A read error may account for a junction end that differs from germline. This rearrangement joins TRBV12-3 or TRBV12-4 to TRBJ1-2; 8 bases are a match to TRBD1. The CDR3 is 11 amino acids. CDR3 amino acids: CVGQGAYGYTF. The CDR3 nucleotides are TGCGTAGGACAGGGCGCCTATGGCTACACCTTC.

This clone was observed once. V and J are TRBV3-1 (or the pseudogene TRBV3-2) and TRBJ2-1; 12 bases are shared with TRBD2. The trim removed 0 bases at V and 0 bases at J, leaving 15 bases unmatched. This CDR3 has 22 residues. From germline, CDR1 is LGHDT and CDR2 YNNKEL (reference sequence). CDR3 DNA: TGTGCCAGCAGCCAAGAAATAACCAGCCCAGGACTAGCGGGGTGCTCCTACAATGAGCAGTTCTTC. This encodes CASSQEITSPGLAGCSYNEQFF.